This T cell receptor beta chain was profiled in a study of T cells after yellow fever vaccination. Study-wide results and caveats: Subsequent to the booster, the majority of primary-vaccination clones reappeared (around 96% CD4, 85% to 90% CD8).

This clonotype appeared many times. Its antigen is currently unknown. TCRdb re-analysed the 5' RACE reads in MiXCR, keeping a single row per CDR3 protein. In the table there are about 320,000 distinct CDR3 sequences, around 4.5% of which are singletons. The length of the CDR3 is 15 residues. The receptor comes from a man aged 18 to 30 who received the YFV17D yellow fever vaccine. This chain links TRBV21-1 with TRBJ2-3. TRBV21-1 is an annotated pseudogene. The specimen comprised PBMCs, sampled 15 days after the yellow fever booster vaccination. The CDR3 here is CASSIGDTSTDTQYF. The CDR3 DNA reads as TGTGCCAGCAGCATAGGAGACACCAGCACAGATACGCAGTATTTT.